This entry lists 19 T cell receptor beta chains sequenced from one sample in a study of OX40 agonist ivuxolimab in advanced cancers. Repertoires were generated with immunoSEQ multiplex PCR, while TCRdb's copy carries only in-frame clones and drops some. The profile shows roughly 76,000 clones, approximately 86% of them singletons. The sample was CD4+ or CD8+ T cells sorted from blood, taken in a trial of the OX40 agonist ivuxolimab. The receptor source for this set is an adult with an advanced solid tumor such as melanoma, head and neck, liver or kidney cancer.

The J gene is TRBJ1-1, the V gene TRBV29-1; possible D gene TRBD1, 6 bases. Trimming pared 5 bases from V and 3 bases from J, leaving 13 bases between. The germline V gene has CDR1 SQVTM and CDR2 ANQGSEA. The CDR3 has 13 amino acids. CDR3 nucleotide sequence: TGCAGCGTTTCGCGACAGGCTTACACTGAAGCTTTCTTT. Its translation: CSVSRQAYTEAFF.

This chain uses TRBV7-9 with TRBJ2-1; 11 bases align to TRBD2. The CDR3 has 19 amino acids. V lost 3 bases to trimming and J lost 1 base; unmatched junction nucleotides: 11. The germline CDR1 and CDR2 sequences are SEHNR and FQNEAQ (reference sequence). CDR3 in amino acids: CASSFSRRLAGFSYNEQFF. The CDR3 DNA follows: TGTGCCAGCAGCTTTTCACGACGACTAGCGGGGTTTTCCTACAATGAGCAGTTCTTC.

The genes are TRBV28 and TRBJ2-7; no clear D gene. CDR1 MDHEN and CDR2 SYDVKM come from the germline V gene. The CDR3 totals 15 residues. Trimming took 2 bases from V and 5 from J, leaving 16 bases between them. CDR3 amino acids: CASSLAGRTLNEQYF. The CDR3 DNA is TGTGCCAGCAGTTTAGCCGGGCGGACCCTAAACGAGCAGTACTTC.

CDR3: CASTLIEPTNEKLFF. The CDR3 bases are TGTGCCAGCACTTTAATTGAGCCAACTAATGAAAAACTGTTTTTT. The chain has TRBV9 and TRBJ1-4; D call uncertain. Trimming removed 6 bases at V and 0 bases at J, with 12 bases between. This CDR3 comprises 15 residues. CDR1 and CDR2 (germline): SGDLS, YYNGEE.

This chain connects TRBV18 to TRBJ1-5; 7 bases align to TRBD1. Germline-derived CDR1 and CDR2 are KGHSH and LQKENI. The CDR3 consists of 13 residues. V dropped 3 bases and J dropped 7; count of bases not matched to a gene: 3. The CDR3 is CASSPTGVQPQHF. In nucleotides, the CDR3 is TGTGCCAGCTCACCCACAGGGGTCCAGCCCCAGCATTTT. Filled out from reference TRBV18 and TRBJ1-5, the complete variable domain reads NAGVMQNPRHLVRRRGQEARLRCSPMKGHSHVYWYRQLPEEGLKFMVYLQKENIIDESGMPKERFSAEFPKEGPSILRIQQVVRGDSAAYFCASSPTGVQPQHFGDGTRLSIL.

The CDR3 loop is CASSLVGGYEQYF. The CDR3 DNA is TGTGCCAGCAGCTTAGTGGGGGGCTACGAGCAGTACTTC. The V call is TRBV5-4, the J call TRBJ2-7; D is possibly TRBD2 (6 bases). The germline CDR1 and CDR2 sequences are SGHNT and YYREEE (reference sequence). This CDR3 comprises 13 residues. Trimming took 2 bases from V and 3 from J, leaving 9 bases between them.

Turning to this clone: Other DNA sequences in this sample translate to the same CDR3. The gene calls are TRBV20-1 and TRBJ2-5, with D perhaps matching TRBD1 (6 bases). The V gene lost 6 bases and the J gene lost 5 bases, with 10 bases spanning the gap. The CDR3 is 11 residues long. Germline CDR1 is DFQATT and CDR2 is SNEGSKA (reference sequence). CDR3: CSAGRGETQYF. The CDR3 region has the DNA TGCAGTGCCGGTAGGGGGGAGACCCAGTACTTC.

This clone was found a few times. In DNA form, the CDR3 reads TGCGCCAGCAGCCCGACAGGTCCGGGCGAAAAACTGTTTTTT. It yields the protein CASSPTGPGEKLFF. The chain recombines TRBV4-3 with TRBJ1-4; D is perhaps TRBD1 (6 bases). The germline V gene encodes CDR1 LGHNA and CDR2 YSLEER. CDR3 length: 14 amino acids. V lost 4 bases and J lost 8, with 14 bases in between.

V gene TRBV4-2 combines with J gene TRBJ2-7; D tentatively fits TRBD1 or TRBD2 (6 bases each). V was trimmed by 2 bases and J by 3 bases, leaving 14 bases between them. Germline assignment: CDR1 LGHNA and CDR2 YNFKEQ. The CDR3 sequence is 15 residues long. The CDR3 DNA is TGTGCCAGCAGCCAACCCTTGGGGGGCCACTACGAGCAGTACTTC. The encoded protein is CASSQPLGGHYEQYF.

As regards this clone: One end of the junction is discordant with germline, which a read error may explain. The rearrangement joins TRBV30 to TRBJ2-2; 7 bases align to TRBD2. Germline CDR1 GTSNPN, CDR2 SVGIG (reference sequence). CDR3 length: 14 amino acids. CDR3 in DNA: TGTGCCTGGCGGCGGGGGTGTAATCACCGGGGAGCTGTTTTT. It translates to CAWRRGCNHRGAVF.

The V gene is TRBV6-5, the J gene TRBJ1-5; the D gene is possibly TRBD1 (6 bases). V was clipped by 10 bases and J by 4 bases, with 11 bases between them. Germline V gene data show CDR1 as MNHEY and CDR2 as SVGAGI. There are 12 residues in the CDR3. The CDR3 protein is CATKQGNQPQHF. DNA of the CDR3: TGTGCCACCAAACAGGGAAATCAGCCCCAGCATTTT.

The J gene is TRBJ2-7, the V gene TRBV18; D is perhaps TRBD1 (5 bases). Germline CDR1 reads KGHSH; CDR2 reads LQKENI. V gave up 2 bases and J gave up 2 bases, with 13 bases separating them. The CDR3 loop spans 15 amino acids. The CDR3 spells CASSPGQGLTYEQYF. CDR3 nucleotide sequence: TGTGCCAGCTCACCAGGCCAGGGCCTAACCTACGAGCAGTACTTC.

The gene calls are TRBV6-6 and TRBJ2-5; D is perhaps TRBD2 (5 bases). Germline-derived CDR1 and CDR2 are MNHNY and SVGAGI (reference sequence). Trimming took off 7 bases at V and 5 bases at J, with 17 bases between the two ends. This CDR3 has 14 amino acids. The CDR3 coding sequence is TGTGCCAGCACCAAGGGCTCCGGCGGGGAGACCCAGTACTTC. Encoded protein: CASTKGSGGETQYF.

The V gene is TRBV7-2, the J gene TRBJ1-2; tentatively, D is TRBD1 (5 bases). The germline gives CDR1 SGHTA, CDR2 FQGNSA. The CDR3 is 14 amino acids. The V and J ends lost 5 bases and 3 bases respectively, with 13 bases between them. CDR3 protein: CASSLPGGDYGYTF. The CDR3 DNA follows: TGTGCCAGCAGCCTCCCCGGGGGGGACTATGGCTACACCTTC.

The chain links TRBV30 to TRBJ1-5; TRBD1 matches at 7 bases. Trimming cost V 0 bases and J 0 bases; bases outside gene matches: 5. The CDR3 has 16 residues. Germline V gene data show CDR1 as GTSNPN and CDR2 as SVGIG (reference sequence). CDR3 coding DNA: TGTGCCTGGAGTGTACCCAGGGGGGTTAGCAATCAGCCCCAGCATTTT. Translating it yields CAWSVPRGVSNQPQHF. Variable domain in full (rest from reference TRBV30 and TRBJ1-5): SQTIHQWPATLVQPVGSPLSLECTVEGTSNPNLYWYRQAAGRGLQLLFYSVGIGQISSEVPQNLSASRPQDRQFILSSKKLLLSDSGFYLCAWSVPRGVSNQPQHFGDGTRLSIL.

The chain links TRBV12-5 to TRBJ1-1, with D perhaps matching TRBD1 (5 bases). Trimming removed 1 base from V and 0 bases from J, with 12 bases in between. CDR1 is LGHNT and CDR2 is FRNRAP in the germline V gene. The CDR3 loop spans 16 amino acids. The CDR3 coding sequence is TGTGCTAGTGGTTTGGACCGGACAAATATGAACACTGAAGCTTTCTTT. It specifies CASGLDRTNMNTEAFF.

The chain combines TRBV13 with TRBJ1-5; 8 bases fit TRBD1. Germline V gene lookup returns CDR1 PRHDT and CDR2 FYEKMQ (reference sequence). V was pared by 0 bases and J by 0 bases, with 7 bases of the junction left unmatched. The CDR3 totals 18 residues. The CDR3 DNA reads TGTGCCAGCAGCTTAGGCCGACAGGGGATTAATAGCAATCAGCCCCAGCATTTT. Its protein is CASSLGRQGINSNQPQHF.

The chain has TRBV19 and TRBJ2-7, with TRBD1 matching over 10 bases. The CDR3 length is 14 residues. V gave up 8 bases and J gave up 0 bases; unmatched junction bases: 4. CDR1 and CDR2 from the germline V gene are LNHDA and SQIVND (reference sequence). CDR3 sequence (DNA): TGTGCCAGTGGACAGGGGGTTCCCTCCTACGAGCAGTACTTC. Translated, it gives CASGQGVPSYEQYF.

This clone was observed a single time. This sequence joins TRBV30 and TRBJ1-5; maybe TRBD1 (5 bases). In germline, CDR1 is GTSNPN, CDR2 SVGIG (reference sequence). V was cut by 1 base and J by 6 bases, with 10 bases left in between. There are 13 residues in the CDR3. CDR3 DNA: TGTGCCTGGAGTGCTGGGGCGACTCAGCCCCAGCATTTT. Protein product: CAWSAGATQPQHF.